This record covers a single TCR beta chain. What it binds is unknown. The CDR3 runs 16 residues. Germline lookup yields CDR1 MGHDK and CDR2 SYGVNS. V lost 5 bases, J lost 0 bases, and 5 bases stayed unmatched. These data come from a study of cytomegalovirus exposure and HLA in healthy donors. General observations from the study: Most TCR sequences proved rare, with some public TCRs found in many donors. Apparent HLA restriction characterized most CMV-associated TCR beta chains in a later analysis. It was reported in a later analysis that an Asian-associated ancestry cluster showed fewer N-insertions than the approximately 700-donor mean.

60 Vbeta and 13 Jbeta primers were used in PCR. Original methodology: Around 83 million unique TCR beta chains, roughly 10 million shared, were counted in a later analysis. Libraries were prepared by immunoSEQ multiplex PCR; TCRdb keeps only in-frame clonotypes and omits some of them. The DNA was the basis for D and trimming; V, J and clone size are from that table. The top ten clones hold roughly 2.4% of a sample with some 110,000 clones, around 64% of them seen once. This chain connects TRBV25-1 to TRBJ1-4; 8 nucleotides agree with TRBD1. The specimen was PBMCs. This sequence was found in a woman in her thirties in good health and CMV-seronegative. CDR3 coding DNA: TGTGCCAGCAGTCCACCGGACAGGGCAACTAATGAAAAACTGTTTTTT. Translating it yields CASSPPDRATNEKLFF.